This T cell receptor beta chain emerged from a study of blood T cell repertoires in COVID-19. About the study: Acute and convalescent COVID-19 specimens originated in the United States, Italy and Spain. Sources were T cells, B-cell-depleted T cells, or PBMCs; the material itself was cDNA or gDNA.

CDR1 is SQVTM, CDR2 ANQGSEA, per germline. The CDR3 extends over 12 amino acids. With 5 bases removed from V and 4 bases from J, the gap between germline ends came to 11 bases. Authors' data handling: Reference gene primers were amplified, and this amplification served to estimate nucleated cell counts. Profiled with immunoSEQ multiplex PCR; TCRdb holds only in-frame clones, not every one. That table furnishes V, J and clone size, whereas the DNA furnished D and trimming. Here the sample spans under 300,000 clones, around 86% being singletons. Sequences were obtained from peripheral blood. The chain joins TRBV29-1 to TRBJ1-2; D not resolved. The sequence was obtained from an older woman with active or convalescent COVID-19. In nucleotides, the CDR3 is TGCAGCGTTCTTACAGAGAGCTATGGCTACACCTTC. The encoded protein is CSVLTESYGYTF.